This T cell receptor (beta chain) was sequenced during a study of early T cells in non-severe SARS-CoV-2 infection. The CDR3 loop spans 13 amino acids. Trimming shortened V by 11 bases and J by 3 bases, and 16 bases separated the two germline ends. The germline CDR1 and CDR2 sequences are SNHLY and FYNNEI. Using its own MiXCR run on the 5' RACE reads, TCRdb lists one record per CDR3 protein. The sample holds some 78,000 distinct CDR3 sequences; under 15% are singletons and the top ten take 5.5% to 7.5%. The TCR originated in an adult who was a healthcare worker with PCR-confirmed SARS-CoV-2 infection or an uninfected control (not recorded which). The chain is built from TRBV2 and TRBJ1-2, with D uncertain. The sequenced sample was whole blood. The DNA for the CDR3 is TGTGCCGGAAAAGACGGGGTATACTATGGCTACACCTTC. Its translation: CAGKDGVYYGYTF.